These T cell receptor beta chains were read from a single sample in a study of cytomegalovirus exposure and HLA in healthy donors. Libraries were prepared by immunoSEQ multiplex PCR; TCRdb keeps only in-frame clonotypes and omits some of them. The sample gives about 93,000 clones, approximately 81% of which show up once; 2.5% to 4% is in the top ten. The sequencing sample was made of PBMCs. These receptor sequences come from a woman between 40 and 50 years old in good health and CMV-seronegative. Each CDR3 is given with its conserved first and last residue. Fields, in order: J gene, V gene, clone size, D gene, CDR3 DNA, CDR3 protein. The D gene is left open where the match is weak. A row's size may be missing; if present it is once, few, many or a size class.

j_gene: TRBJ2-7
v_gene: TRBV5-5
abundance: -
d_gene: -
CDR3nt: TGTGCCAGCAGCCCCGAGTTTTACCGGGAGCAGTACTTC
CDR3aa: CASSPEFYREQYF

j_gene: TRBJ1-2
v_gene: TRBV15
abundance: once
d_gene: TRBD1
CDR3nt: TGTGCCACCAGCAGCGTTTCCCTAACAGGGGTTGGCTACACCTTC
CDR3aa: CATSSVSLTGVGYTF

j_gene: TRBJ2-7
v_gene: TRBV10-3
abundance: -
d_gene: -
CDR3nt: TGTGCCATCAGTCCGGGACAATTGGACGAGCAGTACTTC
CDR3aa: CAISPGQLDEQYF

j_gene: TRBJ2-6
v_gene: TRBV19
abundance: -
d_gene: TRBD1
CDR3nt: TGTGCCACAAAAAACGTAGGACAGGGGGCGCGAGGGGCCAACGTCCTGACTTTC
CDR3aa: CATKNVGQGARGANVLTF

j_gene: TRBJ2-2
v_gene: TRBV5-1
abundance: -
d_gene: TRBD2
CDR3nt: TGCGCCAGCAGCTGGAGGTCTAGCGGGAGAGTGCAGGACGGGGGGCTGTTTTTT
CDR3aa: CASSWRSSGRVQDGGLFF

j_gene: TRBJ1-4
v_gene: TRBV5-1
abundance: -
d_gene: TRBD1
CDR3nt: TGCGCCAGCAGCTACTCCCTGACAGGGGTCGGTGAAAAACTGTTTTTT
CDR3aa: CASSYSLTGVGEKLFF

j_gene: TRBJ1-2
v_gene: TRBV27
abundance: once
d_gene: TRBD1
CDR3nt: TGTGCCAGCAGTCCCCCGGGACAGGGTTACTATGGCTACACCTTC
CDR3aa: CASSPPGQGYYGYTF

j_gene: TRBJ2-7
v_gene: TRBV5-1
abundance: few
d_gene: -
CDR3nt: TGCGCCAGCAGCTCCTCAGCGGAGCAGTACTTC
CDR3aa: CASSSSAEQYF

j_gene: TRBJ1-1
v_gene: TRBV19
abundance: few
d_gene: -
CDR3nt: TGTGCCAGTAGAATAAGAGGGCGCGACACTGAAGCTTTCTTT
CDR3aa: CASRIRGRDTEAFF

j_gene: TRBJ2-7
v_gene: TRBV28
abundance: few
d_gene: TRBD1
CDR3nt: TGTGCCAGCAGTTTCTTCGGACAGGGTACCTACGAGCAGTACTTC
CDR3aa: CASSFFGQGTYEQYF

j_gene: TRBJ2-1
v_gene: TRBV11-2
abundance: -
d_gene: TRBD2
CDR3nt: TGTGCCAGCAGCCCCCGGTGGGAGGGGCAGTTCTTC
CDR3aa: CASSPRWEGQFF

j_gene: TRBJ2-2
v_gene: TRBV9
abundance: -
d_gene: -
CDR3nt: TGTGCCAGCAGCGTTACAGGGAACACCGGGGAGCTGTTTTTT
CDR3aa: CASSVTGNTGELFF

j_gene: TRBJ1-1
v_gene: TRBV6-1
abundance: few
d_gene: -
CDR3nt: TGTGCCAGCACGCAGGGTCCGCGGAACACTGAAGCTTTCTTT
CDR3aa: CASTQGPRNTEAFF

j_gene: TRBJ1-4
v_gene: TRBV10-3
abundance: -
d_gene: -
CDR3nt: TGTGCCATCAGTGAGTTTAAAGAAAAACTGTTTTTT
CDR3aa: CAISEFKEKLFF

j_gene: TRBJ2-1
v_gene: TRBV7-2
abundance: -
d_gene: TRBD1
CDR3nt: TGTGCCAGCAGCTCGCCCCCCTACAGGGGTGAGCAGTTCTTC
CDR3aa: CASSSPPYRGEQFF

j_gene: TRBJ2-2
v_gene: TRBV6-6
abundance: -
d_gene: TRBD1
CDR3nt: TGTGCCAGCAGAGGACCGGGACAGGGTAGCACCGGGGAGCTGTTTTTT
CDR3aa: CASRGPGQGSTGELFF

j_gene: TRBJ2-2
v_gene: TRBV7-2
abundance: -
d_gene: -
CDR3nt: TGTGCCAGCAGCTTAGCGGGGGCTAACACCGGGGAGCTGTTTTTT
CDR3aa: CASSLAGANTGELFF

j_gene: TRBJ2-1
v_gene: TRBV19
abundance: -
d_gene: -
CDR3nt: TGTGCCAGTAGTATCGGGGGAATGGGCCCCTACAATGAGCAGTTCTTC
CDR3aa: CASSIGGMGPYNEQFF

j_gene: TRBJ1-1
v_gene: TRBV9
abundance: -
d_gene: TRBD1
CDR3nt: TGTGCCAGCAGCGTAGAGACAGGGTGGCGAGGCACTGAAGCCTTCTTT
CDR3aa: CASSVETGWRGTEAFF

j_gene: TRBJ2-7
v_gene: TRBV20-1
abundance: once
d_gene: -
CDR3nt: TGCAGTGCTAGGGGAGGCTACGAGCAGTACTTC
CDR3aa: CSARGGYEQYF

j_gene: TRBJ1-2
v_gene: TRBV7-2
abundance: -
d_gene: -
CDR3nt: TGTGCCAGCAGCCCAAACTGGGGGGGCTATGGCTACACCTTC
CDR3aa: CASSPNWGGYGYTF

j_gene: TRBJ2-7
v_gene: TRBV19
abundance: -
d_gene: TRBD2
CDR3nt: TGTGCCAGTAGTACGAGCGGGAGTTACTACGAGCAGTACTTC
CDR3aa: CASSTSGSYYEQYF

j_gene: TRBJ2-1
v_gene: TRBV27
abundance: -
d_gene: TRBD2
CDR3nt: TGTGCCAGCAGTCCGGGACTAGCGGGAGTGGCCTCCTACAATGAGCAGTTCTTC
CDR3aa: CASSPGLAGVASYNEQFF

j_gene: TRBJ2-1
v_gene: TRBV5-6
abundance: -
d_gene: TRBD2
CDR3nt: TGTGCCAGCAGCTTCCTGACTAGCGGGAGGGCCAATGAGCAGTTCTTC
CDR3aa: CASSFLTSGRANEQFF

j_gene: TRBJ1-1
v_gene: TRBV30
abundance: -
d_gene: -
CDR3nt: TGTGCCTGGAGTGATTATGGGACAAGTGAAGCTTTCTTT
CDR3aa: CAWSDYGTSEAFF

j_gene: TRBJ2-2
v_gene: TRBV7-3
abundance: -
d_gene: -
CDR3nt: TGTGCCAGCAGCCCTACGGACAGTACCACCGGGGAGCTGTTTTTT
CDR3aa: CASSPTDSTTGELFF

j_gene: TRBJ2-7
v_gene: TRBV2
abundance: -
d_gene: -
CDR3nt: TGTGCCAGCCGTCCGGGGACTCACGAGCAGTACTTC
CDR3aa: CASRPGTHEQYF

j_gene: TRBJ2-2
v_gene: TRBV18
abundance: -
d_gene: TRBD1
CDR3nt: TGTGCCAGCTCACCGCAGTACAGGGGGCTTAACACCGGGGAGCTGTTTTTT
CDR3aa: CASSPQYRGLNTGELFF

j_gene: TRBJ2-7
v_gene: TRBV15
abundance: once
d_gene: TRBD2
CDR3nt: TGTGCCACCAGCCGGGTTAGCGGGTCCCTCTCCTACGAGCAGTACTTC
CDR3aa: CATSRVSGSLSYEQYF

j_gene: TRBJ2-3
v_gene: TRBV5-4
abundance: -
d_gene: TRBD2
CDR3nt: TGTGCCAGCAGTCCCCCGGGACTAGGCACAGATACGCAGTATTTT
CDR3aa: CASSPPGLGTDTQYF

j_gene: TRBJ2-1
v_gene: TRBV5-8
abundance: -
d_gene: -
CDR3nt: TGTGCCAGCACCCTCGGGGGGCCTCCAGGCGAGCAGTTCTTC
CDR3aa: CASTLGGPPGEQFF

j_gene: TRBJ2-1
v_gene: TRBV7-9
abundance: -
d_gene: -
CDR3nt: TGTGCCAGCAGTACCGGGGGTATCAATGAGCAGTTCTTC
CDR3aa: CASSTGGINEQFF

j_gene: TRBJ2-7
v_gene: TRBV6-1
abundance: -
d_gene: TRBD2
CDR3nt: TGTGCCAGCAGCTTAGCGGGAGGCTCCTACGAGCAGTACTTC
CDR3aa: CASSLAGGSYEQYF

j_gene: TRBJ2-5
v_gene: TRBV13
abundance: -
d_gene: -
CDR3nt: TGTGCCAGCAGCCCCGGTCCAGGGGCCCAGTACTTC
CDR3aa: CASSPGPGAQYF

j_gene: TRBJ2-7
v_gene: TRBV19
abundance: -
d_gene: -
CDR3nt: TGTGCCAGTAGTATGGACAGAAACTCCTACGAGCAGTACTTC
CDR3aa: CASSMDRNSYEQYF